The subject of this entry is one T cell receptor beta chain. What it binds is not known. Repertoires were generated with immunoSEQ multiplex PCR, while TCRdb's copy carries only in-frame clones and drops some. The sample holds around 1.1 million clones, roughly 77% seen once. With 5 bases clipped from V and 7 bases from J, the junction kept 11 bases outside the gene matches. The CDR3 loop spans 15 amino acids. Germline V gives CDR1 SGHTA, CDR2 FQGNSA. The sample is drawn from a study of shared clonotypes between healthy human individuals. As for the study in general: Each donor's CD8 memory used one plate, CD8 naive two, each CD4 subset three. Findings of the study overall: Generation probability values for non-shared clonotypes were lower than those for clonotypes shared by all four donors.

The sample was memory CD4+ T cells from PBMCs. Subset specified: CD45RA-negative fraction. V and J are TRBV7-2 and TRBJ2-7; 10 bases agree with TRBD2. This receptor was identified in a man younger than 35 in good health. Some clones in this sample may be carry-over from other donors' samples. The CDR3 sequence: CASSILAGRLGEQYF. Written as DNA, the CDR3 is TGTGCCAGCAGCATACTAGCGGGGCGTTTGGGGGAGCAGTACTTC.